These T cell receptor beta chains were read from a single sample in a study of immune evolution from preneoplasia to lung adenocarcinoma. Measured with immunoSEQ multiplex PCR; TCRdb has only the in-frame clones, and not every one. The sample records approximately 8,800 clones, 70% to 90% being singletons. The specimen was FFPE lung adenocarcinoma in situ tissue. These TCRs come from a person aged 65 to 85 with lung adenocarcinoma. CDR3s include the opening cysteine and the closing phenylalanine or tryptophan. D genes are given only for firm matches. Clone size is not always given. Where it is, it says once, few, many or a class for expanded clones.

D gene: NA
clone size: NA
V gene: TRBV6-5
J gene: TRBJ2-7
CDR3 DNA: TGTGCCAGCAGTTACTCCCGGAAGGCCTACGAGCAGTACTTC
CDR3 protein: CASSYSRKAYEQYF

D gene: NA
clone size: NA
V gene: TRBV5-6
J gene: TRBJ1-1
CDR3 DNA: TGTGCCAGCAGCCTCACAATGAACACTGAAGCTTTCTTT
CDR3 protein: CASSLTMNTEAFF

D gene: TRBD2
clone size: NA
V gene: TRBV29-1
J gene: TRBJ2-1
CDR3 DNA: TGCAGCGCGCCTCGGGGGGGGGCCTACAATGAGCAGTTCTTC
CDR3 protein: CSAPRGGAYNEQFF

D gene: NA
clone size: NA
V gene: TRBV4-1
J gene: TRBJ2-7
CDR3 DNA: TGCGCCAGCAGCCCCTCGGAGACAGGAAGAGAGCAGTACTTC
CDR3 protein: CASSPSETGREQYF

D gene: NA
clone size: NA
V gene: TRBV7-9
J gene: TRBJ2-1
CDR3 DNA: TGTGCCAGCAGCTCGGCAGGGGCCGCGGGATCTTACAATGAACAGTTCTTC
CDR3 protein: CASSSAGAAGSYNEQFF

D gene: NA
clone size: NA
V gene: TRBV30
J gene: TRBJ1-6
CDR3 DNA: TGTGCCCGCGGGACACCACATTCACCCCTCCACTTT
CDR3 protein: CARGTPHSPLHF

D gene: NA
clone size: NA
V gene: TRBV18
J gene: TRBJ2-4
CDR3 DNA: TGTGCCAGCTCATTTCTAATTAAGGACATTCAGTACTTC
CDR3 protein: CASSFLIKDIQYF

D gene: NA
clone size: NA
V gene: TRBV5-4
J gene: TRBJ1-2
CDR3 DNA: TGTGCCAGCAGCTTGGTGTCGGGACACTACTATGGCTACACCTTC
CDR3 protein: CASSLVSGHYYGYTF

D gene: NA
clone size: NA
V gene: TRBV10-3
J gene: TRBJ2-7
CDR3 DNA: TGTGCCATCAGTGTACGGGAGAGCTACGAGCAGTACTTC
CDR3 protein: CAISVRESYEQYF

D gene: NA
clone size: NA
V gene: TRBV30
J gene: TRBJ1-6
CDR3 DNA: TGTGCCTGGAGTGTAATGGGTTCACCCCTTCACTTT
CDR3 protein: CAWSVMGSPLHF

D gene: NA
clone size: NA
V gene: TRBV6-6
J gene: TRBJ2-7
CDR3 DNA: TGTGCCAGCAGTTTCAGGGAGATCTACGAGCAGTACTTC
CDR3 protein: CASSFREIYEQYF

D gene: TRBD1
clone size: NA
V gene: TRBV2
J gene: TRBJ2-7
CDR3 DNA: TGTGCCAGCAGGGGGACAGGGAACCACGAGCAGTACTTC
CDR3 protein: CASRGTGNHEQYF

D gene: NA
clone size: NA
V gene: TRBV15
J gene: TRBJ2-1
CDR3 DNA: TGTGCCACCAGCAGAGGGGGGTGGAATGAGCAGTTCTTC
CDR3 protein: CATSRGGWNEQFF

D gene: NA
clone size: NA
V gene: TRBV10-2
J gene: TRBJ1-5
CDR3 DNA: TGCGCCAGCAGTGAACTGCGGGGGGAGAAAAAGACCCAGCATTTT
CDR3 protein: CASSELRGEKKTQHF

D gene: TRBD1
clone size: NA
V gene: TRBV14
J gene: TRBJ1-1
CDR3 DNA: TGTGCCAGCAGCCAAGCAGGGGGCAGGACTGAAGCTTTCTTT
CDR3 protein: CASSQAGGRTEAFF

D gene: TRBD2
clone size: few
V gene: TRBV5-1
J gene: TRBJ2-3
CDR3 DNA: TGCGCCAGCAGCTTGGTTAGCGGGAGGGCCACAGATACGCAGTATTTT
CDR3 protein: CASSLVSGRATDTQYF

D gene: NA
clone size: NA
V gene: TRBV7-8
J gene: TRBJ1-2
CDR3 DNA: TGTGCCAGCAGCTCTACTAGGGGGATCGGCGGCTACACCTTC
CDR3 protein: CASSSTRGIGGYTF

D gene: NA
clone size: once
V gene: TRBV5-8
J gene: TRBJ1-1
CDR3 DNA: TGTGCCAGCAGCTCCCGGCAGACGAACACTGAAGCTTTCTTT
CDR3 protein: CASSSRQTNTEAFF

D gene: NA
clone size: NA
V gene: TRBV10-3
J gene: TRBJ1-2
CDR3 DNA: TGTGCCATCAGTCGAAGGGGGGATGGCTACACCTTC
CDR3 protein: CAISRRGDGYTF

D gene: NA
clone size: NA
V gene: TRBV28
J gene: TRBJ1-2
CDR3 DNA: TGTGCCAGCAGTCTATCCCTACCTGGCACCTATTCGCCCACCTTC
CDR3 protein: CASSLSLPGTYSPTF

D gene: NA
clone size: NA
V gene: TRBV5-6
J gene: TRBJ1-2
CDR3 DNA: TGTGCCAGCAGCCCCGCCCGAGGTTTGGGCAATGGCTACACCTTC
CDR3 protein: CASSPARGLGNGYTF

D gene: TRBD2
clone size: NA
V gene: TRBV27
J gene: TRBJ2-1
CDR3 DNA: TGTGCCAGCAGTTCTCTGGGAGCGGGAGAACAAAATGAGCAGTTCTTC
CDR3 protein: CASSSLGAGEQNEQFF

D gene: NA
clone size: NA
V gene: TRBV18
J gene: TRBJ1-2
CDR3 DNA: TGTGCCAGCTCACAAGCGGGACAATACTCCCCCTATGGCTACACCTTC
CDR3 protein: CASSQAGQYSPYGYTF

D gene: NA
clone size: NA
V gene: TRBV4-1
J gene: TRBJ2-7
CDR3 DNA: TGCGCCAGCAGCCAAGATCGATGGAGCGAGCAGTACTTC
CDR3 protein: CASSQDRWSEQYF

D gene: NA
clone size: NA
V gene: TRBV11-2
J gene: TRBJ1-5
CDR3 DNA: TGTGCCAGCAGCTTAGTTGGGACCTCGCCCCAGCATTTT
CDR3 protein: CASSLVGTSPQHF

D gene: NA
clone size: NA
V gene: TRBV7-9
J gene: TRBJ2-5
CDR3 DNA: TGTGCCAGCAGACCCCAGGGAGTGGAGACCCAGTACTTC
CDR3 protein: CASRPQGVETQYF

D gene: TRBD1
clone size: NA
V gene: TRBV5-1
J gene: TRBJ2-1
CDR3 DNA: TGCGCCAGCACCCGGGACAGGGATTTGAACAGTGAGCAGTTCTTC
CDR3 protein: CASTRDRDLNSEQFF

D gene: TRBD1
clone size: NA
V gene: TRBV28
J gene: TRBJ1-2
CDR3 DNA: TGTGCCAGCAGGACAGGGGTTAACTATGGCTACACCTTC
CDR3 protein: CASRTGVNYGYTF

D gene: TRBD2
clone size: NA
V gene: TRBV27
J gene: TRBJ2-1
CDR3 DNA: TGTGCCAGCAGTTTGGGACTAGCGGGAGTTGGAGAGCAGTTCTTC
CDR3 protein: CASSLGLAGVGEQFF

D gene: TRBD2
clone size: NA
V gene: TRBV5-1
J gene: TRBJ2-1
CDR3 DNA: TGCGCCAGCAGCTTGTCTAGCGGGGGGTTTTCCTCCTACAATGAGCAGTTCTTC
CDR3 protein: CASSLSSGGFSSYNEQFF

D gene: TRBD2
clone size: NA
V gene: TRBV6-5
J gene: TRBJ2-1
CDR3 DNA: TGTGCCAGCAGTAAGGGGACTAGCTCCTACAATGGGCAGTTCTTC
CDR3 protein: CASSKGTSSYNGQFF

D gene: NA
clone size: large
V gene: TRBV27
J gene: TRBJ2-7
CDR3 DNA: TGTGCCAGCAGTTTTTTCAACGAGCAGTACTTC
CDR3 protein: CASSFFNEQYF

D gene: NA
clone size: NA
V gene: TRBV29-1
J gene: TRBJ1-2
CDR3 DNA: TGCAGCGTACAAGAAGGACGGGAAAACTATGGCTACACCTTC
CDR3 protein: CSVQEGRENYGYTF

D gene: NA
clone size: NA
V gene: TRBV28
J gene: TRBJ1-1
CDR3 DNA: TGTGCCAGCAGTTTAACTCCGAACTATGAAGCTTTCTTT
CDR3 protein: CASSLTPNYEAFF

D gene: NA
clone size: NA
V gene: TRBV21-1
J gene: TRBJ1-1
CDR3 DNA: TGTGCCAGCAGCAAAGGCAGGGCGGACACTGAAGCTTTCTTT
CDR3 protein: CASSKGRADTEAFF

D gene: NA
clone size: once
V gene: TRBV27
J gene: TRBJ1-2
CDR3 DNA: TGTGCCAGCAGTTTCGGGCAGGGTGATGGCTACACCTTC
CDR3 protein: CASSFGQGDGYTF

D gene: NA
clone size: few
V gene: TRBV10-2
J gene: TRBJ2-5
CDR3 DNA: TGCGCCAGCAACAAGGGCCAAGAGACCCAGTACTTC
CDR3 protein: CASNKGQETQYF

D gene: NA
clone size: once
V gene: TRBV11-2
J gene: TRBJ2-7
CDR3 DNA: TGTGCCAGCAGCTTAGGTGGGGTGACCGAGCAGTACTTC
CDR3 protein: CASSLGGVTEQYF

D gene: NA
clone size: NA
V gene: TRBV7-9
J gene: TRBJ2-3
CDR3 DNA: TGTGCCAGCAGCGCACGGGTAAACACAGATACGCAGTATTTT
CDR3 protein: CASSARVNTDTQYF

D gene: NA
clone size: once
V gene: TRBV5-4
J gene: TRBJ2-1
CDR3 DNA: TGTGCCAGCAGCCGACCTGTCGGGGAAATGAATGAGCAGTTCTTC
CDR3 protein: CASSRPVGEMNEQFF

D gene: NA
clone size: NA
V gene: TRBV10-2
J gene: TRBJ1-2
CDR3 DNA: TGCGCCAGCAGTGAGGGGGCAGCTAGCTATGGCTACACCTTC
CDR3 protein: CASSEGAASYGYTF

D gene: NA
clone size: NA
V gene: TRBV7-9
J gene: TRBJ2-1
CDR3 DNA: TGTGCCAGCAGCGAAATCAACGGCGAGCAGTTCTTC
CDR3 protein: CASSEINGEQFF

D gene: NA
clone size: NA
V gene: TRBV27
J gene: TRBJ1-1
CDR3 DNA: TGTGCCAGCAGTGACAACAGGGACGCTGAAGCTTTCTTT
CDR3 protein: CASSDNRDAEAFF

D gene: NA
clone size: NA
V gene: TRBV9
J gene: TRBJ2-7
CDR3 DNA: TGTGCCAGCAGCGCGGGACCTACCGGCTCCTACGAGCAGTACTTC
CDR3 protein: CASSAGPTGSYEQYF

D gene: TRBD1
clone size: NA
V gene: TRBV27
J gene: TRBJ1-5
CDR3 DNA: TGTGCCAGCAGTTCAATCGACAGGGGACAGCCCCAGCATTTT
CDR3 protein: CASSSIDRGQPQHF

D gene: NA
clone size: NA
V gene: TRBV27
J gene: TRBJ2-2
CDR3 DNA: TGTGCCAGCAGTTCCTCGGGACTTTTCACGAACACCGGGGAGCTGTTTTTT
CDR3 protein: CASSSSGLFTNTGELFF

D gene: NA
clone size: NA
V gene: TRBV11-3
J gene: TRBJ2-3
CDR3 DNA: TGTGCCAGCAGCTTAGGGTGGGCAGTCGGCAGCACAGATACGCAGTATTTT
CDR3 protein: CASSLGWAVGSTDTQYF

D gene: NA
clone size: NA
V gene: TRBV5-1
J gene: TRBJ2-5
CDR3 DNA: TGCGCCAGCAGACCCTTGGGGGACCAAGAGACCCAGTACTTC
CDR3 protein: CASRPLGDQETQYF

D gene: NA
clone size: NA
V gene: TRBV29-1
J gene: TRBJ1-1
CDR3 DNA: TGCAGCGTTGGGTCCTCGGTTGAAGCTTTCTTT
CDR3 protein: CSVGSSVEAFF

D gene: TRBD1
clone size: NA
V gene: TRBV4-1
J gene: TRBJ1-1
CDR3 DNA: TGCGCCAGCAGCCAAGCCCACAGGGGACGGACTGAAGCTTTCTTT
CDR3 protein: CASSQAHRGRTEAFF

D gene: NA
clone size: NA
V gene: TRBV14
J gene: TRBJ1-1
CDR3 DNA: TGTGCCAGCAGCCAAGACTTCGGGGCTAGGACTTTCTTT
CDR3 protein: CASSQDFGARTFF

D gene: NA
clone size: few
V gene: TRBV4-1
J gene: TRBJ1-1
CDR3 DNA: TGCGCCAGCAGCCAAGTTCTCACGACAGGGAACACTGAAGCTTTCTTT
CDR3 protein: CASSQVLTTGNTEAFF

D gene: NA
clone size: NA
V gene: TRBV15
J gene: TRBJ1-2
CDR3 DNA: TGTGCCACCAGCAGAGAGGGGGGCAGGTCCTATGGCTACACCTTC
CDR3 protein: CATSREGGRSYGYTF